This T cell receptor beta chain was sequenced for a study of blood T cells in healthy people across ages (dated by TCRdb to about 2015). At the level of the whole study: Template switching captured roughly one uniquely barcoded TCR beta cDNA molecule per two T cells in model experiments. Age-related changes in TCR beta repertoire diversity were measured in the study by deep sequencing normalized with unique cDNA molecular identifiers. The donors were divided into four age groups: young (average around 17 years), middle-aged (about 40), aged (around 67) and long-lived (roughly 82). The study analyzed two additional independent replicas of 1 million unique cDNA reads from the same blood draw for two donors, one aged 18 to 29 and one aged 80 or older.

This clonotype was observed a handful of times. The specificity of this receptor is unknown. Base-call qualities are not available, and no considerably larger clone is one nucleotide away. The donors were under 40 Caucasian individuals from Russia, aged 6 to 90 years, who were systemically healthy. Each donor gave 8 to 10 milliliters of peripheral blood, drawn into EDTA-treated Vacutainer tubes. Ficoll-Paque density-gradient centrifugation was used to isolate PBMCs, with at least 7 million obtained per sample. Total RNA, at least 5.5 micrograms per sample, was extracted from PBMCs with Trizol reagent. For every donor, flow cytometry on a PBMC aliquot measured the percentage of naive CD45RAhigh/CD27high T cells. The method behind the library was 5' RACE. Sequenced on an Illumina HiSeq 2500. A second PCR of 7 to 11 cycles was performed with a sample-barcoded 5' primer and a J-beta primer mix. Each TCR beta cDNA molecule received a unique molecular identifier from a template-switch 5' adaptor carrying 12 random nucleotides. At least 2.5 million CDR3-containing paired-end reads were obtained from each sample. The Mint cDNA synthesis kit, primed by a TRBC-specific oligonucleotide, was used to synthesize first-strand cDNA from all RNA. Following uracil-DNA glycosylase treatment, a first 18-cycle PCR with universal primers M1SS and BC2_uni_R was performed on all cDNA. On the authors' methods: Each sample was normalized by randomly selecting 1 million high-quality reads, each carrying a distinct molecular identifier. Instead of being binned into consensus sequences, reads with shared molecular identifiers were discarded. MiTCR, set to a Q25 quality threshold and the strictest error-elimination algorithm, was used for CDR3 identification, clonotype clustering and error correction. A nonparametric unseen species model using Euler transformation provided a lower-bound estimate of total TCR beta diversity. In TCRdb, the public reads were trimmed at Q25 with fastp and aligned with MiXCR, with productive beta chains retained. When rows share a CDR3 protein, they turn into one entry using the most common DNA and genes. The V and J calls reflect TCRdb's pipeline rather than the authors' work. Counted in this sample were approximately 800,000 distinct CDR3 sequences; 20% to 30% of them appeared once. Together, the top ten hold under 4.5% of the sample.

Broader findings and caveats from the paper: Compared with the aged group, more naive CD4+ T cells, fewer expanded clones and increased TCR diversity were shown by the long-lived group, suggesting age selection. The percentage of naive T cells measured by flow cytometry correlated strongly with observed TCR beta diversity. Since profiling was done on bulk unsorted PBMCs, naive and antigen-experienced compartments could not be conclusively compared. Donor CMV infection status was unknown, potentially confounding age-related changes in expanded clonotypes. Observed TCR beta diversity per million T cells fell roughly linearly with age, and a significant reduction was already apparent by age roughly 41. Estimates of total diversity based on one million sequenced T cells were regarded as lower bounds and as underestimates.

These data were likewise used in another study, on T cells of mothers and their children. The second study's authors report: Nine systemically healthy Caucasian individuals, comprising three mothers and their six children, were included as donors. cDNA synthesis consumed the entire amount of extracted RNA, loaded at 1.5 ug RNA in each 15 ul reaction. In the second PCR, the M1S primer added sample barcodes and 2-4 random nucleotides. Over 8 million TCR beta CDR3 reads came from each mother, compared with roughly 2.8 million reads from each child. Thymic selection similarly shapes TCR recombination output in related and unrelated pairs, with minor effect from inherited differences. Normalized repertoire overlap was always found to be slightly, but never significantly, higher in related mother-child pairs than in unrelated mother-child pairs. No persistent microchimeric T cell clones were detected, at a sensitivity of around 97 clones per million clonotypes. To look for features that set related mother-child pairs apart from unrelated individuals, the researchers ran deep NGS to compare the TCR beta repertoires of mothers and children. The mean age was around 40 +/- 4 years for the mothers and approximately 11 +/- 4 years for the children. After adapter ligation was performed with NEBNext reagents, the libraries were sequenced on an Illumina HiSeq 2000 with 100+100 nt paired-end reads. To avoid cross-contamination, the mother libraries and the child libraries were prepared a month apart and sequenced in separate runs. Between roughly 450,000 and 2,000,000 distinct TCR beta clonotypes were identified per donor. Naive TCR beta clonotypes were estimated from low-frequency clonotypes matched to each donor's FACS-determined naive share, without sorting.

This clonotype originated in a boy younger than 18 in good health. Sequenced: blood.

In nucleotides, the sequence is TGCAGTGTACTAGCGGGAGGGGACGAGCAGTACTTC. The resulting protein is CSVLAGGDEQYF. The chain links TRBV20-1 with TRBJ2-5, and TRBD2 matches 13 of the central bases. The last part of the DNA fits TRBJ2-7 better; the J call may be wrong. Via the germline V gene (reference sequence), CDR1 is DFQATT and CDR2 SNEGSKA. There are 12 amino acids in the CDR3, from cysteine to phenylalanine inclusive. Kept here is only the CDR3 DNA, which spans 36 bases and is read in frame from base 1.